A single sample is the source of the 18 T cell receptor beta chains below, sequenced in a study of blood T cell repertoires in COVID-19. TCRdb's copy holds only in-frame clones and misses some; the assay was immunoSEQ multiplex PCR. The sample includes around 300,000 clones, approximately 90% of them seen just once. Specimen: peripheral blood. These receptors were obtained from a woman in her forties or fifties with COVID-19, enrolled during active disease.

The CDR3 here is CASSATGMGGNQPQHF. CDR3 DNA sequence: TGTGCCAGCTCAGCGACAGGTATGGGGGGCAATCAGCCCCAGCATTTT. The genes are TRBV18 and TRBJ1-5, with D perhaps matching TRBD1 (6 bases). Per germline, CDR1 KGHSH and CDR2 LQKENI. Trimming removed 5 bases at V and 2 bases at J, with 16 bases between. The CDR3 has 16 amino acids.

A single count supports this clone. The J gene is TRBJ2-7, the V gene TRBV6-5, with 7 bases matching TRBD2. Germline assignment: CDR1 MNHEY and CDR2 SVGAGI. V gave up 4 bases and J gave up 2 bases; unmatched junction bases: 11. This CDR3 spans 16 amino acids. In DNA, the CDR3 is TGTGCCAGCAGTTCGACGGCGGGGGACCTAGCCTACGAGCAGTACTTC. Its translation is CASSSTAGDLAYEQYF.

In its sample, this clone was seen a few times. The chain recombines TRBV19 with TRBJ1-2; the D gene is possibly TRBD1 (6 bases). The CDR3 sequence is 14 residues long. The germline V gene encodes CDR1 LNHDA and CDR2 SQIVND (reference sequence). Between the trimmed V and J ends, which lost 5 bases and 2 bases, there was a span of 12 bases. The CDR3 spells CASSAGGRNYGYTF. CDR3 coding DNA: TGTGCCAGTAGTGCGGGGGGCAGGAACTATGGCTACACCTTC.

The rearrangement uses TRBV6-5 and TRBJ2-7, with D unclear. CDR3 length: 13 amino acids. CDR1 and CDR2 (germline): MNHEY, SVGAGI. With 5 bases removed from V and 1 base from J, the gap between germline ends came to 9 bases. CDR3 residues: CASSPSTSYEQYF. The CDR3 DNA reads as TGTGCCAGCAGTCCCTCAACTTCCTACGAGCAGTACTTC.

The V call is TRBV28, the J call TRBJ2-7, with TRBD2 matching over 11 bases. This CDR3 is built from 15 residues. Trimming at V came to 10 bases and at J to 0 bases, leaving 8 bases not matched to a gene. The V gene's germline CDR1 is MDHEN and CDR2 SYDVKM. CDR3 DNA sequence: TGTGCCATCGGGAGAACTAGCGGGGGCTCCTACGAGCAGTACTTC. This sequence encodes CAIGRTSGGSYEQYF.

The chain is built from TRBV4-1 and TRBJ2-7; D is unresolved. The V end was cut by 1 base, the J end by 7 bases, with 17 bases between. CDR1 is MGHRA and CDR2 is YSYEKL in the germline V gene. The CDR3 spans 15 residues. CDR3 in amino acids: CASSQGLGTPREQYF. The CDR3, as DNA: TGCGCCAGCAGCCAAGGGCTCGGAACCCCGAGGGAGCAGTACTTC.

The CDR3: CSVGWGGETQYF. CDR3 sequence (DNA): TGCAGCGTTGGATGGGGGGGCGAGACCCAGTACTTC. The chain couples TRBV29-1 to TRBJ2-5, with a weak D call TRBD2 (7 bases). This CDR3 has 12 amino acids. Germline CDR1 and CDR2: SQVTM and ANQGSEA. Trimming removed 4 bases from V and 5 bases from J, with 11 bases in between.

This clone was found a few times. The CDR3 protein is CASGPPDRVNTQYF. The DNA for the CDR3 is TGTGCCAGCGGCCCACCCGATCGGGTGAATACGCAGTATTTT. V and J are TRBV7-9 and TRBJ2-3, with unresolved D. The CDR3 is made up of 14 amino acids. V was pared by 8 bases and J by 7 bases, with 19 bases between. In germline, CDR1 is SEHNR, CDR2 FQNEAQ (reference sequence).

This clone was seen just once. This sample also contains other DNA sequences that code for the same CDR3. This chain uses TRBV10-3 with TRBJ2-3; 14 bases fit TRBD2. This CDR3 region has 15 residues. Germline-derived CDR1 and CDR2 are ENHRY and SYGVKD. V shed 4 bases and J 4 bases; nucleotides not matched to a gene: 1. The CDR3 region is CAISAGLAGADTQYF. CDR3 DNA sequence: TGTGCCATCAGTGCGGGACTAGCGGGAGCAGATACGCAGTATTTT.

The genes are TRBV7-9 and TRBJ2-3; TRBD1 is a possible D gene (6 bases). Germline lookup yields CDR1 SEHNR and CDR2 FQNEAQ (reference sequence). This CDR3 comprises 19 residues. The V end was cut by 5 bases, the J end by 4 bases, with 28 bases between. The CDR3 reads CASSVGLVGGAGYSDTQYF. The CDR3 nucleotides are TGTGCCAGCAGCGTAGGGTTGGTTGGGGGCGCCGGATATTCAGATACGCAGTATTTT.

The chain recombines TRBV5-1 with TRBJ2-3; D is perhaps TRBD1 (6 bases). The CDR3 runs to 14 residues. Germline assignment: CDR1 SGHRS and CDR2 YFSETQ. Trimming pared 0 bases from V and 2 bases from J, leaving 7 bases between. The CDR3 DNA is TGCGCCAGCAGCTTGGGGGACAACACAGATACGCAGTATTTT. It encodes CASSLGDNTDTQYF.

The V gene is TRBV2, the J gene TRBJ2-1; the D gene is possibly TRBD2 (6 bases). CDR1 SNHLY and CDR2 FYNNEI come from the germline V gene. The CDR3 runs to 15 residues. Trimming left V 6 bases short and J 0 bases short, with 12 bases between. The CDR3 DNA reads TGTGCCAGCAGGGGACTTCGGGGCTCCTACAATGAGCAGTTCTTC. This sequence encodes CASRGLRGSYNEQFF.

In DNA, the CDR3 is TGTGCCACAGCGGAAGCGGGCAATTCCAATGAGCAGTTCTTC. Protein product: CATAEAGNSNEQFF. The V gene is TRBV13, the J gene TRBJ2-1, with a possible D match to TRBD2 (6 bases). Trimming shortened V by 10 bases and J by 6 bases, and 19 bases separated the two germline ends. The CDR3 covers 14 residues. The germline CDR1 and CDR2 sequences are PRHDT and FYEKMQ (reference sequence).

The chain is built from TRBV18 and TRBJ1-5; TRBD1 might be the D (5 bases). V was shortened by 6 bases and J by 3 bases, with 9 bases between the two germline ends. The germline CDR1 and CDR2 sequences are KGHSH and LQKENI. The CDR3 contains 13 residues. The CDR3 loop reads CASSGGTNQPQHF. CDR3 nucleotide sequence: TGTGCCAGCTCGGGGGGAACCAATCAGCCCCAGCATTTT.

CDR3 nucleotides: TGTGCCAGCAGCGCTAGCGGGAGGGCCCGGGAGGAGCAGTTCTTC. Its translation: CASSASGRAREEQFF. The rearrangement uses TRBV9 and TRBJ2-1; 12 bases match TRBD2. V gave up 3 bases and J gave up 10 bases; unmatched junction bases: 8. Germline V gene lookup returns CDR1 SGDLS and CDR2 YYNGEE. This CDR3 comprises 15 residues.

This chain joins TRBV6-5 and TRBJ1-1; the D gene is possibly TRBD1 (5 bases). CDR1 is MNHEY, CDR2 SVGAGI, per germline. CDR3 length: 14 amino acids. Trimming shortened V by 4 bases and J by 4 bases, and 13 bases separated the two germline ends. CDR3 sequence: CASSSRAGATEAFF. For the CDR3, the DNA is TGTGCCAGCAGTTCAAGGGCTGGGGCCACTGAAGCTTTCTTT.

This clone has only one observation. The CDR3 DNA is TGTGCCAGCAGCCTAGACTTAGCGGGTGAGCAGTTCTTC. It codes for CASSLDLAGEQFF. This chain joins TRBV7-3 and TRBJ2-1; 7 positions agree with TRBD2. The CDR3 extends over 13 amino acids. CDR1 is SGHTA and CDR2 is FQGTGA in the germline V gene. V dropped 5 bases and J dropped 9; count of bases not matched to a gene: 7.

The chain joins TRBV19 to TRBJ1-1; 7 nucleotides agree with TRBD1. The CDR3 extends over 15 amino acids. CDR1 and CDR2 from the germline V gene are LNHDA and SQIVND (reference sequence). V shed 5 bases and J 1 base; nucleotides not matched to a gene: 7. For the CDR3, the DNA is TGTGCCAGTAGTGCTCTGGGACAGAAGAACACTGAAGCTTTCTTT. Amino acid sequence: CASSALGQKNTEAFF.